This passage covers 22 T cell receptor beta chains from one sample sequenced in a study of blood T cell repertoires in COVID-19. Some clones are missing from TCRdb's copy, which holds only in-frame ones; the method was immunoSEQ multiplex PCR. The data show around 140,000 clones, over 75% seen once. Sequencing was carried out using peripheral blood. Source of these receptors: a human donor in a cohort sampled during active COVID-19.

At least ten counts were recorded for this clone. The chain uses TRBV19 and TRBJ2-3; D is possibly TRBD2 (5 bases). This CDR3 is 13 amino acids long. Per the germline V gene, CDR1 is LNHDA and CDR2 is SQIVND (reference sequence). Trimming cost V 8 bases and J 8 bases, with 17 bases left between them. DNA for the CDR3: TGTGCCAGTGGAGGCAGCGCTGGCGGTACGCAGTATTTT. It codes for CASGGSAGGTQYF.

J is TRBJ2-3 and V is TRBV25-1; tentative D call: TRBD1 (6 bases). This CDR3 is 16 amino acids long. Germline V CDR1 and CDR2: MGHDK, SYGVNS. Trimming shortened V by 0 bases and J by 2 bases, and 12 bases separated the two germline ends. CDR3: CASSEYGRGHTDTQYF. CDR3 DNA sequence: TGTGCCAGCAGTGAATATGGCAGGGGCCACACAGATACGCAGTATTTT.

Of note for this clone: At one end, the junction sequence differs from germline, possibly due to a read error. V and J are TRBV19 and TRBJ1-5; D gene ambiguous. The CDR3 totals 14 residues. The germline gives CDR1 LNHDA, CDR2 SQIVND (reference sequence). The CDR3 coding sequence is TGTGCCAGTAGTATAGGAAGTAGCTATCAGCCCCAGCATTTT. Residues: CASSIGSSYQPQHF.

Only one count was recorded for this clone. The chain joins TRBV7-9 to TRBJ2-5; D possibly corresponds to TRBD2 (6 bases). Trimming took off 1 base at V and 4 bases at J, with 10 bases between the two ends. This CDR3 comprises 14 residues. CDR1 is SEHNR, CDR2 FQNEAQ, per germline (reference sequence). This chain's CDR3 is CASSLGGGLETQYF. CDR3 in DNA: TGTGCCAGCAGCTTAGGTGGGGGACTAGAGACCCAGTACTTC.

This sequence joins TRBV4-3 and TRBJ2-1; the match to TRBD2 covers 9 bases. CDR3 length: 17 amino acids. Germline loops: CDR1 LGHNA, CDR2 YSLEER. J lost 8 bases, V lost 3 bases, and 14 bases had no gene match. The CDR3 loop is CASSQAQRGGRGDEQFF. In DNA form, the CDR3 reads TGCGCCAGCAGCCAGGCGCAGCGTGGCGGGAGGGGAGATGAGCAGTTCTTC.

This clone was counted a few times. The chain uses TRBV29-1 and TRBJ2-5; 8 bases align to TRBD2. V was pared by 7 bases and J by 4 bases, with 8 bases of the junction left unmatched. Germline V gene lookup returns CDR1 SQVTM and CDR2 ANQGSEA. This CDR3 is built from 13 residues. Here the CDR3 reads CSAGLGSSETQYF. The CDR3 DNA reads TGCAGCGCGGGACTAGGCTCATCAGAGACCCAGTACTTC.

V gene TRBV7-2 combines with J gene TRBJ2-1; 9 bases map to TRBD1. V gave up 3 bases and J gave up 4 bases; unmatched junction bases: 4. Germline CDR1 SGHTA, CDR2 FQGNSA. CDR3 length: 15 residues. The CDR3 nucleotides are TGTGCCAGCAGCTTGGGACAGGGTCCATACAATGAGCAGTTCTTC. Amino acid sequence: CASSLGQGPYNEQFF.

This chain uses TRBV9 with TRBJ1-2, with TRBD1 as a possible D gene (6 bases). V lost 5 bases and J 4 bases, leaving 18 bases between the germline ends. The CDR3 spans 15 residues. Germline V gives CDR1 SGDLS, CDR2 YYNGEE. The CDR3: CASSGVTGPGYGYTF. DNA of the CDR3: TGTGCCAGCAGTGGAGTAACAGGGCCGGGCTATGGCTACACCTTC.

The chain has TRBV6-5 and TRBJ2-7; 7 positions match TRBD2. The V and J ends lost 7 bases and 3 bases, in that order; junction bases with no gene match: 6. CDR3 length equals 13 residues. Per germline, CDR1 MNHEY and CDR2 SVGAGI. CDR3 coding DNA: TGTGCCAGCAAAGCGGGGCTTTACTACGAGCAGTACTTC. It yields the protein CASKAGLYYEQYF.

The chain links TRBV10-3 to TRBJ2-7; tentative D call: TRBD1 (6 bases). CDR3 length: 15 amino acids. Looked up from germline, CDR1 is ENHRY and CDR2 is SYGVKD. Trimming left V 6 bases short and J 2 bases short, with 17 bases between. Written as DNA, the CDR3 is TGTGCCATCAGCCCCGGGACACTTGCAACCTACGAGCAGTACGTC. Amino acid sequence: CAISPGTLATYEQYV.

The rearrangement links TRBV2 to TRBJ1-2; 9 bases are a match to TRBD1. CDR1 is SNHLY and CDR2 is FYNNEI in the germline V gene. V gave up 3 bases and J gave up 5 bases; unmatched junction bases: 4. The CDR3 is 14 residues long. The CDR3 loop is CASSDVTGGYGYTF. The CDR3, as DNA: TGTGCCAGCAGTGACGTGACAGGGGGGTATGGCTACACCTTC.

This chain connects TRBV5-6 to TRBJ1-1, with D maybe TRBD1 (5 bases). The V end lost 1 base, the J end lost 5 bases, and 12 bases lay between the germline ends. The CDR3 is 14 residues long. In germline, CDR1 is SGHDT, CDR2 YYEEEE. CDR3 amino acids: CASSLRGFYTEAFF. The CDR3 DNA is TGTGCCAGCAGCTTGAGGGGATTTTATACTGAAGCTTTCTTT.

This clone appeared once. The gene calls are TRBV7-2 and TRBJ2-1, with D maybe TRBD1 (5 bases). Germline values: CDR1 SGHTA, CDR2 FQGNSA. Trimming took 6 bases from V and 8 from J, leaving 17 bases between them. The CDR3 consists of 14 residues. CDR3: CASSFLGPSDEQFF. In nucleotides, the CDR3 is TGTGCCAGCAGTTTCTTGGGGCCCTCGGATGAGCAGTTCTTC.

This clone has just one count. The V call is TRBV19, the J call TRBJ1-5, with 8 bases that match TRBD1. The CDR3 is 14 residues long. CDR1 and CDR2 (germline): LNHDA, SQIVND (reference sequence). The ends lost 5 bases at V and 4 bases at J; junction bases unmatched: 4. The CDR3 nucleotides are TGTGCCAGTAGTGCAACAGGGGGGAATCAGCCCCAGCATTTT. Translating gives CASSATGGNQPQHF.

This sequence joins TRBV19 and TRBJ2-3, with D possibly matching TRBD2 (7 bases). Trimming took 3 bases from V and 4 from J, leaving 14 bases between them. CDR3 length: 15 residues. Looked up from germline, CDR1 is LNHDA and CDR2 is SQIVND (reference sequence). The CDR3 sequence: CASSIGGGPSDTQYF. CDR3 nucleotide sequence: TGTGCCAGTAGTATTGGGGGGGGGCCTTCAGATACGCAGTATTTT.

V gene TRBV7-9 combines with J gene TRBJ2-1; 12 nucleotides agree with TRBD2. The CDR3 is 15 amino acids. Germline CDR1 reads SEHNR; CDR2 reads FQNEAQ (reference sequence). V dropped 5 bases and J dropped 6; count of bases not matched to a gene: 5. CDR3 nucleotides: TGTGCCAGCAGCAATCGACTAGCGGGGGCCAATGAGCAGTTCTTC. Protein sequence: CASSNRLAGANEQFF.

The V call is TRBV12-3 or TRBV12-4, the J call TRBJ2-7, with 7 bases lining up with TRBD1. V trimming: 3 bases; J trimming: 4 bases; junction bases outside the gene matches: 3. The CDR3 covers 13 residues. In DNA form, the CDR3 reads TGTGCCAGCAGTTTTTTGGACAGGTACGAGCAGTACTTC. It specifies CASSFLDRYEQYF.

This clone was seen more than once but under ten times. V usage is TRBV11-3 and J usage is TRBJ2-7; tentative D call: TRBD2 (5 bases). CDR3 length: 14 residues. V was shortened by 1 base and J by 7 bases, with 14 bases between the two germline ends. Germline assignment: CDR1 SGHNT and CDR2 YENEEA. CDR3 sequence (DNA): TGTGCCAGCAGCTTAGCCCCAGAGGGCTTTGAGCAGTACTTC. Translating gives CASSLAPEGFEQYF.

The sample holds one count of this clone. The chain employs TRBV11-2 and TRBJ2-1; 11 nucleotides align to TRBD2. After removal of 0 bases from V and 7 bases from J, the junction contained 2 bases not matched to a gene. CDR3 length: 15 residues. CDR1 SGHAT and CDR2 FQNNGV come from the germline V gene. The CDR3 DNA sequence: TGTGCCAGCAGCTTAGATAGCGGGGGGGCGAATGAGCAGTTCTTC. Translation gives CASSLDSGGANEQFF.

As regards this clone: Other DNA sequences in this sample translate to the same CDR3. The chain's CDR3 is CASTLGGGTDTQYF. The CDR3 region has the DNA TGTGCCAGCACCCTTGGGGGGGGGACAGATACGCAGTATTTT. V usage is TRBV6-5 and J usage is TRBJ2-3; 7 nucleotides line up with TRBD2. The CDR3 is made up of 14 amino acids. The junction had 7 bases not matched to a gene; V was cut back by 7 bases and J by 3 bases. Germline V lookup: CDR1 MNHEY, CDR2 SVGAGI.

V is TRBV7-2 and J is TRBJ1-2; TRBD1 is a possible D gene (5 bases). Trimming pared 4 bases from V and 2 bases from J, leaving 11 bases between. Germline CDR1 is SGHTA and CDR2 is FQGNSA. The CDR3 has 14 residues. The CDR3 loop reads CASSYDPGNYGYTF. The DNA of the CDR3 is TGTGCCAGCAGCTATGACCCAGGGAACTATGGCTACACCTTC.

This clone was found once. The CDR3 nucleotides are TGTGCCAGCAAAGGGGCCAAGGGTTCACCCCTCCACTTT. The encoded protein is CASKGAKGSPLHF. The chain uses TRBV25-1 and TRBJ1-6; TRBD1 is a possible D gene (5 bases). The V gene's germline CDR1 is MGHDK and CDR2 SYGVNS. CDR3 size: 13 residues. Trimming removed 7 bases from V and 9 bases from J, with 13 bases in between.